This T cell receptor (beta chain) derives from a study of Tregs in tolerant kidney transplant recipients. Sequencing used immunoSEQ multiplex PCR; TCRdb keeps in-frame clones, though not all of them. The table has tens of thousands of clones, roughly nine tenths seen once. Details on this clone: Its antigen is unidentified.

CD4+CD25+CD127- Tregs, CD4+CD25- non-Tregs, CD4 and CD8 cells were sorted. Germline lookup yields CDR1 SGHDT and CDR2 YYEEEE. This CDR3 has 16 residues. V lost 1 base and J lost 3; bases outside the gene matches: 6. General study results and limits: Tregs expanded with activated donor B cells seemed most donor-specific. Biological reproducibility was not directly addressed, but technical replication error appeared minimal.

The sequenced material came from CD8+ T cells from blood. This clonotype was sampled from a human donor in good health. The J gene is TRBJ2-1, the V gene TRBV5-6, with 8 bases fitting TRBD2. The CDR3 region is CASSLKAGAYYNEQFF. The CDR3 region has the DNA TGTGCCAGCAGCTTGAAAGCGGGGGCCTACTACAATGAGCAGTTCTTC.